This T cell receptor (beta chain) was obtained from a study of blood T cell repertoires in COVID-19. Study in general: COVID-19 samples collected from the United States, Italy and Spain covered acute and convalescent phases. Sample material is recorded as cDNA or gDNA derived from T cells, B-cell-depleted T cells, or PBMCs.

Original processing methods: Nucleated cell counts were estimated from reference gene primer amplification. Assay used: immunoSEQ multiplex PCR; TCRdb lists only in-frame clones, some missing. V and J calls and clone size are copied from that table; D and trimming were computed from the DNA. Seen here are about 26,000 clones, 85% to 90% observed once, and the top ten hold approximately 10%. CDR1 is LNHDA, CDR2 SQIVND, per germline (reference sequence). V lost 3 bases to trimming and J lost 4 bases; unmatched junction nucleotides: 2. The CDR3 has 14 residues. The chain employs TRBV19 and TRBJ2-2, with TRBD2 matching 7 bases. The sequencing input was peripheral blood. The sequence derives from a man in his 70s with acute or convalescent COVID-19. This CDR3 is CASSMRGSTGELFF. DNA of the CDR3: TGTGCCAGTAGTATGCGGGGGAGCACCGGGGAGCTGTTTTTT.